Listed below are T cell receptor beta chains from one sample, sequenced in a study of T cell responses to AZD1222 COVID-19 vaccine. Method: immunoSEQ multiplex PCR; TCRdb's copy keeps in-frame clones and lacks some. Among tens of thousands of clones, 88% were seen once, and the ten largest hold 4.5% to 6%. Specimen: peripheral blood, collected on day 0 of AZD1222 vaccination. The source of these receptors is an adult in good health. The CDR3 runs from the conserved cysteine through the conserved F or W. The D gene is left open where the match is weak.

J: TRBJ2-3
D: TRBD1
V: TRBV19
CDR3: CASRLTGATDTQYF

J: TRBJ2-7
D: TRBD2
V: TRBV19
CDR3: CASSRGLAGGDYEQYF

J: TRBJ2-1
D: .
V: TRBV21-1
CDR3: CASSKGQNNEQFF

J: TRBJ2-1
D: .
V: TRBV5-6
CDR3: CASSLGLVKTEQFF

J: TRBJ1-2
D: .
V: TRBV4-1
CDR3: CASSQDLQNYGYTF

J: TRBJ2-5
D: .
V: TRBV4-3
CDR3: CASSQETHSQETQYF

J: TRBJ1-3
D: TRBD1
V: TRBV5-1
CDR3: CASSPGQGVNTIYF

J: TRBJ1-1
D: TRBD1
V: TRBV7-9
CDR3: CASSPQGAAMNTEAFF

J: TRBJ1-2
D: .
V: TRBV7-9
CDR3: CASSLGGSALGDGYTF

J: TRBJ1-1
D: .
V: TRBV2
CDR3: CASSWGGNTEAFF

J: TRBJ2-7
D: .
V: TRBV2
CDR3: CASRARSSYEQYF

J: TRBJ2-3
D: TRBD2
V: TRBV10-3
CDR3: CAISGTSGTDTQYF

J: TRBJ1-4
D: .
V: TRBV18
CDR3: CASSPPGAGEKLFF

J: TRBJ2-7
D: .
V: TRBV6-1
CDR3: CASSEGGAGRDEQYF

J: TRBJ1-1
D: TRBD1
V: TRBV9
CDR3: CASSVGRQGPNTEAFF

J: TRBJ1-5
D: .
V: TRBV19
CDR3: CASSIVSRSQPQHF

J: TRBJ2-1
D: TRBD2
V: TRBV19
CDR3: CASSMRGIAGGPDEQFF

J: TRBJ2-7
D: TRBD1
V: TRBV7-2
CDR3: CASSRGQGRVDEQYF

J: TRBJ1-2
D: TRBD1
V: TRBV28
CDR3: CASSSPGQNYGYTF

J: TRBJ1-2
D: .
V: TRBV19
CDR3: CASSIDSVYGYTF

J: TRBJ2-2
D: TRBD2
V: TRBV28
CDR3: CASSLSGLAGVGELFF

J: TRBJ2-3
D: .
V: TRBV19
CDR3: CASSIVPLDTQYF

J: TRBJ2-7
D: TRBD1
V: TRBV19
CDR3: CASRPRDRDEQYF

J: TRBJ2-2
D: TRBD1
V: TRBV7-9
CDR3: CARGQGDTGELFF

J: TRBJ2-3
D: TRBD2
V: TRBV6-2/TRBV6-3
CDR3: CASSRGGTTDTQYF

J: TRBJ2-1
D: .
V: TRBV5-4
CDR3: CASSLVGGNEQFF

J: TRBJ2-5
D: TRBD2
V: TRBV6-2/TRBV6-3
CDR3: CASSGRLAGDEETQYF

J: TRBJ2-5
D: .
V: TRBV12-3/TRBV12-4
CDR3: CASSFGAETQYF

J: TRBJ1-5
D: .
V: TRBV19
CDR3: CASSPYTGNSNQPQHF